A selection of T cell receptor beta chains follows, all from one sample in a study of blood T cell repertoires in COVID-19. Assay: immunoSEQ multiplex PCR; the TCRdb copy retains only in-frame clones and omits some. The table records approximately 230,000 clones, approximately 86% of them present only once. The sample comprised PBMCs or T cells enriched from blood (not recorded which). These receptors were taken from a woman aged 50 to 60 with acute COVID-19. Each CDR3 is given without its conserved first and last residue.

V gene,J gene,CDR3 protein
TRBV4-1,TRBJ2-2,ASSQVNRGVTGELF
TRBV28,TRBJ2-7,ASGVPATYEQY
TRBV7-3,TRBJ1-1,ASSLTLPSEAF
TRBV2,TRBJ1-4,ASSDSGGGEKLF
TRBV6-4,TRBJ1-1,ASSASAGLGNTEAF
TRBV7-2,TRBJ2-7,ASSSASGRALEQY
TRBV27,TRBJ2-7,ASSLSRVPYEQY
TRBV19,TRBJ2-7,ALPFRGSSHEQY
TRBV27,TRBJ1-2,ASKQGVFSYGYT
TRBV19,TRBJ1-4,AASRATNEKLF
TRBV27,TRBJ2-7,ASSYGRTSGTRQY
TRBV20-1,TRBJ2-3,SASRDTQY
TRBV5-1,TRBJ2-5,ASSFRERKETQY
TRBV3-1/TRBV3-2,TRBJ2-5,ASSQNRLGGETQY
TRBV19,TRBJ1-2,ASTRQGSWNYGYT
TRBV27,TRBJ2-1,ASSLKPGLAGGVSYNEQF
TRBV3-1/TRBV3-2,TRBJ1-5,ASSHTGNQPQH
TRBV15,TRBJ2-3,ATKTRRVTDTQY
TRBV7-2,TRBJ2-1,ASSLGTGRVEQF
TRBV7-2,TRBJ2-5,ASSSGLTGGETQY
TRBV3-1/TRBV3-2,TRBJ1-2,ASSQAVHGYT
TRBV27,TRBJ2-1,ASARTSGSRYNEQF
TRBV12-3/TRBV12-4,TRBJ2-3,ASSLSSTDTQY
TRBV7-8,TRBJ2-1,ASSGGLAGGVEQF
TRBV29-1,TRBJ1-2,SVGAGSGYT
TRBV27,TRBJ1-1,ASSLVMQVEAF
TRBV6-2/TRBV6-3,TRBJ2-1,ASSFLGTGYPYNEQF
TRBV30,TRBJ1-2,AWKFEGGVGGYT
TRBV19,TRBJ1-5,ASTFSPGQGRDNQPQH
TRBV27,TRBJ1-1,ASSDRGGTEAF
TRBV27,TRBJ2-1,ASSARTGGVNEQF
TRBV4-2,TRBJ2-1,ASSQGGTEYNEQF
TRBV13,TRBJ2-1,ASSFVPGQGGDEQF
TRBV6-6,TRBJ2-1,ASRNQGSDEQF
TRBV28,TRBJ1-6,ASSLVVSWGLNSPLH
TRBV28,TRBJ1-2,ASGTEIYGYT
TRBV5-1,TRBJ1-5,ASRGATDQPQH
TRBV5-6,TRBJ1-6,ASSPATTRFNSPLH
TRBV5-1,TRBJ2-1,ASSLDSDSYNEQF
TRBV21-1,TRBJ2-5,ASKDRSQETQY
TRBV19,TRBJ1-3,ASKGQHSGNTIY
TRBV30,TRBJ2-1,AWSVDGGYNEQF
TRBV28,TRBJ2-7,ASSFGDRGNEQY
TRBV6-5,TRBJ1-4,ASRLQGGNEKLF
TRBV21-1,TRBJ2-7,ASSLEGPGEQY
TRBV18,TRBJ2-6,ASSPGLAVLSGANVLT
TRBV3-1/TRBV3-2,TRBJ1-5,ASSQGQGDSNQPQH
TRBV5-1,TRBJ2-7,ASSSTGWVY
TRBV29-1,TRBJ2-1,SVTGTSGRNEQF
TRBV24-1,TRBJ1-5,ATSEGQGARPQH
TRBV7-9,TRBJ1-3,ASSLKEGNTIY
TRBV27,TRBJ2-3,ASSFSRLAGTDTQY
TRBV28,TRBJ2-5,ASSFGGREGTQY
TRBV29-1,TRBJ2-3,SVEASGLAGLLSTDTQY